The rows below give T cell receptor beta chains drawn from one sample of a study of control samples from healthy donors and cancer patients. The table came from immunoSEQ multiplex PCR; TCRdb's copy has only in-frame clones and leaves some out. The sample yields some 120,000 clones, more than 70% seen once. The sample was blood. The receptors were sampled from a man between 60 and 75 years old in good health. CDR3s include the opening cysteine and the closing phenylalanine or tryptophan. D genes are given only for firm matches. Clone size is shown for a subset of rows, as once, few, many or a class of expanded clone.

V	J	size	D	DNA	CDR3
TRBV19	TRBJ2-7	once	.	TGTGCCAGTAGTATCAGACAGTTCTACGAGCAGTACTTC	CASSIRQFYEQYF
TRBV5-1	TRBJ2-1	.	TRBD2	TGCGCCAGCAGACCTGGGACTAGCGGGAGCTCCTACAATGAGCAGTTCTTC	CASRPGTSGSSYNEQFF
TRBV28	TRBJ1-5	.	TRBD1	TGTGCCAGCAGTTTGAAAGCGACAGGGGGGCCGCAGCCCCAGCATTTT	CASSLKATGGPQPQHF
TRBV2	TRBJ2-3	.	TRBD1	TGTGCCAGCAGTGAAAGGACAGGGGGCACAGATACGCAGTATTTT	CASSERTGGTDTQYF
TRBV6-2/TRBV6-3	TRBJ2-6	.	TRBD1	TGTGCCAGCAGTTACTCAACAGGGGTTGGGGCCAACGTCCTGACTTTC	CASSYSTGVGANVLTF
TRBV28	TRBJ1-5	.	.	TGTGCCAGCAGTCTCCCAGGGACTTTAAATCAGCCCCAGCATTTT	CASSLPGTLNQPQHF
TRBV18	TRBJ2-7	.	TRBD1	TGTGCCAGCTCAACACAGGGGGCATCGAGGGAGCAGTACTTC	CASSTQGASREQYF
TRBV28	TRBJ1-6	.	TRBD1	TGTGCCAGCACCACCGGACAGGGTCGGCCCTATAATTCACCCCTCCACTTT	CASTTGQGRPYNSPLHF
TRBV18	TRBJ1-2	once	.	TGTGCCAGCTCACCTTCGGGGGACTATGGCTACACCTTC	CASSPSGDYGYTF
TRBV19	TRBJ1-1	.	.	TGTGCCAGTAATTTCCAGTTCGAACTGAACACTGAAGCTTTCTTT	CASNFQFELNTEAFF
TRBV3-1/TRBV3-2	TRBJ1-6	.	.	TGTGCCAGCAGCCAAGAAGGAGGTAGTTCACCCCTCCACTTT	CASSQEGGSSPLHF
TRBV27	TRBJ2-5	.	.	TGTGCCAGCAGTCCCTCGACAGTCCCCGGGGGGACCCAGTACTTC	CASSPSTVPGGTQYF
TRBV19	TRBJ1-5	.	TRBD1	TGTGCCAGTAGTAATCGACAGGGGGTACGCAATCAGCCCCAGCATTTT	CASSNRQGVRNQPQHF
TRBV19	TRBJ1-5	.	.	TGTGCCAGTAGTAGTGCCGGGACCAGCAATCAGCCCCAGCATTTT	CASSSAGTSNQPQHF
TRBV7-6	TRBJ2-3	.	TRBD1	TGTGCCAGCAGCTCGAGGACAGGGGCCACAGATACGCAGTATTTT	CASSSRTGATDTQYF
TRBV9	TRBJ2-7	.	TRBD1	TGTGCCAGCAGCCTTGGACAGGGGGCCTCCTACGAGCAGTACTTC	CASSLGQGASYEQYF
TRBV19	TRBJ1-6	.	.	TGTGCCAGTAGTATCAAGGAGGGGTGTAATTCACCCCTCCACTTT	CASSIKEGCNSPLHF
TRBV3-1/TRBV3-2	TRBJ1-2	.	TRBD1	TGTGCCAGCAGCCAACGGGGGACAGGTACTGGCTACACCTTC	CASSQRGTGTGYTF
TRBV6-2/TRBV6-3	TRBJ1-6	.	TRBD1	TGTGCCAGCAGTTTCTACAGGGGTAATTCACCCCTCCACTTT	CASSFYRGNSPLHF
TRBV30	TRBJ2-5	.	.	TGTGCCTGGAGTGTACATGTTGGAGAGACCCAGTACTTC	CAWSVHVGETQYF
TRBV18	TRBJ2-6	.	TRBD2	TGTGCCAGCTCACCACGGGGGGGCTCTGGGGCCAACGTCCTGACTTTC	CASSPRGGSGANVLTF
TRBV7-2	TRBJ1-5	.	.	TGTGCCAGCAGCTTCCTATCTAGGGGACTCAGTTTTCAGCCCCAGCATTTT	CASSFLSRGLSFQPQHF
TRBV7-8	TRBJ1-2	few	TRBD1	TGTGCCAGCAGCTTACTCCGGGACAGCGTCTATGGCTACACCTTC	CASSLLRDSVYGYTF
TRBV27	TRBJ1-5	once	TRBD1	TGTGCCAGCAGTATTGGACAGGGGTACAATCAGCCCCAGCATTTT	CASSIGQGYNQPQHF
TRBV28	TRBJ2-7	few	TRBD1	TGTGCCAGCAGCCCTCAGGGGGCTCGGGTCCTCGGGCAGTACTTC	CASSPQGARVLGQYF
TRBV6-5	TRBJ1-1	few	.	TGTGCCAGCAGTTTCGGCGCCCCAAAGAACACTGAAGCTTTCTTT	CASSFGAPKNTEAFF
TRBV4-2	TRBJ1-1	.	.	TGTGCCAGCAGCCAAGATCGGGACCGAAGGCACACTGAAGCTTTCTTT	CASSQDRDRRHTEAFF
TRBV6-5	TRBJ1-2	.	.	TGTGCCAGCAGGACCGGAAGAACTAACTATGGCTACACCTTC	CASRTGRTNYGYTF
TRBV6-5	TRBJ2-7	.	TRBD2	TGTGCCAGCAGTAACCCGGGACTAGAATCCTACGAGCAGTACTTC	CASSNPGLESYEQYF
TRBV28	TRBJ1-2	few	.	TGTGCCAGCAGCCAGTTCCGGGACTATGGCTACACCTTC	CASSQFRDYGYTF
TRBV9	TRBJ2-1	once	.	TGTGCCAGCTCCAGGGGTAGCGCGAACAATGAGCAGTTCTTC	CASSRGSANNEQFF
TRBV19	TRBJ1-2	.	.	TGTGCCAGTAGACAGGGAAACTATGGCTACACCTTC	CASRQGNYGYTF
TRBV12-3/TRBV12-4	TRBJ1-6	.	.	TGTGCCAGCAGTTTATGGACAGAGCCCCTCCACTTT	CASSLWTEPLHF
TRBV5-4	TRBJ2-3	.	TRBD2	TGTGCCAGCAGCTGGGGACTAGCGGGCACAGATACGCAGTATTTT	CASSWGLAGTDTQYF
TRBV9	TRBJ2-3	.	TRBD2	TGTGCCAGCAGCGTAGTAGCGGGGGGTACAACAGATACGCAGTATTTT	CASSVVAGGTTDTQYF
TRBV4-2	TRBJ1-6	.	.	TGTGCCAGCAGCCAAGCCCGAGGGTTGTTGCCCCTCCACTTT	CASSQARGLLPLHF
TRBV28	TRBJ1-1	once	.	TGTGCCAGCAGTTTGCCGAAGAACACTGAAGCTTTCTTT	CASSLPKNTEAFF
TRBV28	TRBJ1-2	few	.	TGTGCCAGCAGCGGGGGCAGCTTCTATGGCTACACCTTC	CASSGGSFYGYTF
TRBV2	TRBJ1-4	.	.	TGTGCCAGCAGGTATTCAACTAATGAAAAACTGTTTTTT	CASRYSTNEKLFF
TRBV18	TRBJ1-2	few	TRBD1	TGTGCCAGCTCACCACCTCTCACAGGGGTTGGCTACACCTTC	CASSPPLTGVGYTF
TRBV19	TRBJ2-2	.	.	TGTGCCAGTAGTATTGCGACCGGGGAGCTGTTTTTT	CASSIATGELFF